The 29 T cell receptor beta chains below all came from one sample that was sequenced in a study of blood T cell repertoires in COVID-19. Profiled with immunoSEQ multiplex PCR; TCRdb holds only in-frame clones, not every one. The sample has about 140,000 clones; about 80% are singletons. Specimen: peripheral blood. These receptor sequences come from a human donor in a cohort sampled during active COVID-19.

This chain uses TRBV5-6 with TRBJ2-1; possible D gene TRBD1, 5 bases. V was pared by 4 bases and J by 8 bases, with 25 bases between. This CDR3 spans 17 amino acids. Germline V gene sequence: CDR1 SGHDT, CDR2 YYEEEE. CDR3 bases: TGTGCCAGCAGCCAATACGGTGCACCTGGGGCAGGCGATGAGCAGTTCTTC. It is translated as CASSQYGAPGAGDEQFF.

The V gene is TRBV7-2, the J gene TRBJ2-5; TRBD2 matches at 14 bases. The CDR3 totals 18 residues. Per germline, CDR1 SGHTA and CDR2 FQGNSA. J was trimmed by 4 bases and V by 2 bases; bases with no gene match: 9. For the CDR3, the DNA is TGTGCCAGCAGCTTACGGCGTGGACTAGCGGGGGGTGCAGAGACCCAGTACTTC. Its translation: CASSLRRGLAGGAETQYF.

This chain links TRBV6-4 with TRBJ1-1; D is possibly TRBD1 (5 bases). This CDR3 comprises 12 residues. The germline CDR1 and CDR2 sequences are MRHNA and SNTAGT. V lost 2 bases and J 7 bases, leaving 8 bases between the germline ends. CDR3 protein: CASSDATGEAFF. The DNA of the CDR3 is TGTGCCAGCAGTGACGCTACAGGTGAAGCTTTCTTT.

J is TRBJ1-4 and V is TRBV7-9, with D hard to call. Trimming cost V 8 bases and J 0 bases, with 7 bases left between them. The germline V gene has CDR1 SEHNR and CDR2 FQNEAQ (reference sequence). CDR3 length: 13 amino acids. CDR3 region: CASENTTNEKLFF. The CDR3 nucleotides read TGTGCCAGCGAGAATACAACTAATGAAAAACTGTTTTTT.

The V gene is TRBV7-3, the J gene TRBJ2-2, with D possibly matching TRBD1 (6 bases). With 4 bases removed from V and 4 bases from J, the gap between germline ends came to 13 bases. This CDR3 has 15 residues. Germline V gene lookup returns CDR1 SGHTA and CDR2 FQGTGA. The CDR3 sequence is CASSWLTGSTGELFF. The CDR3 coding sequence is TGTGCCAGCAGCTGGCTAACAGGGAGCACCGGGGAGCTGTTTTTT.

The chain recombines TRBV5-1 with TRBJ2-7; 15 nucleotides match TRBD2. The CDR3 runs 17 residues. Trimming at V came to 4 bases and at J to 1 base, leaving 6 bases not matched to a gene. Germline-derived CDR1 and CDR2 are SGHRS and YFSETQ. The CDR3 DNA reads as TGCGCCAGCAGCCCCGGACTAGCGGGGGGGCCTTCCTACGAGCAGTACTTC. This sequence encodes CASSPGLAGGPSYEQYF.

The chain links TRBV6-5 to TRBJ1-6; 9 bases agree with TRBD1. V was pared by 5 bases and J by 7 bases, with 6 bases of the junction left unmatched. The germline V gene encodes CDR1 MNHEY and CDR2 SVGAGI. CDR3 length equals 15 residues. CDR3 protein: CASSPLTGGNSPLHF. Written as DNA, the CDR3 is TGTGCCAGCAGTCCCCTGACAGGGGGGAATTCACCCCTCCACTTT.

This clone was seen only a few times. The CDR3 here is CASRAGLYEQYF. As DNA, the CDR3 is TGTGCCAGCCGGGCAGGGCTGTACGAGCAGTACTTC. The chain recombines TRBV6-5 with TRBJ2-7; TRBD1 is a possible D gene (5 bases). The CDR3 spans 12 residues. The germline gives CDR1 MNHEY, CDR2 SVGAGI. V dropped 8 bases and J dropped 4 bases, with 12 bases sitting between them.

The rearrangement links TRBV6-6 to TRBJ2-7, with D unresolved. V lost 6 bases and J lost 4, with 10 bases in between. The CDR3 sequence is 12 residues long. In germline, CDR1 is MNHNY, CDR2 SVGAGI (reference sequence). This CDR3 reads CASSQAPYEQYF. DNA of the CDR3: TGTGCCAGCAGCCAAGCCCCTTACGAGCAGTACTTC.

V and J are TRBV24-1 and TRBJ2-4; a possible D gene is TRBD2 (7 bases). V was clipped by 11 bases and J by 1 base, with 17 bases between them. Germline CDR1 and CDR2: KGHDR and SFDVKD. CDR3 length equals 15 residues. As DNA, the CDR3 is TGTGCCAGTTATCCGGGGGGCGAGGCCAAAAACATTCAGTACTTC. Its translation is CASYPGGEAKNIQYF.

The count of this clone is one. The chain carries TRBV5-6 and TRBJ2-3; possible D gene TRBD2, 5 bases. The CDR3 covers 15 residues. V lost 0 bases and J lost 6, with 14 bases in between. Germline CDR1 is SGHDT and CDR2 is YYEEEE. This chain's CDR3 is CASSLESGRGDTQYF. The CDR3 DNA reads as TGTGCCAGCAGCTTGGAGTCGGGCCGCGGGGATACGCAGTATTTT.

The rearrangement links TRBV4-2 to TRBJ2-5; possibly TRBD1 for D (6 bases). Germline V gives CDR1 LGHNA, CDR2 YNFKEQ. The CDR3 has 16 amino acids. V was trimmed by 1 base and J by 4 bases, leaving 16 bases between them. For the CDR3, the DNA is TGTGCCAGCAGCCAAGCCCAGGGGTTAACTGCAGAGACCCAGTACTTC. Its protein is CASSQAQGLTAETQYF.

This chain joins TRBV9 and TRBJ2-2; the match to TRBD1 covers 10 bases. Germline-derived CDR1 and CDR2 are SGDLS and YYNGEE. With V trimmed by 0 bases and J by 5 bases, 7 bases remained unmatched. The CDR3 consists of 17 residues. CDR3 in amino acids: CASSVGHRTGGTGELFF. CDR3 DNA: TGTGCCAGCAGCGTAGGGCACAGGACAGGGGGTACCGGGGAGCTGTTTTTT.

This chain uses TRBV24-1 with TRBJ2-1, with TRBD1 identical over 8 bases. V shed 7 bases, J shed 3 bases, and the junction held 4 bases outside the gene matches. This CDR3 is built from 14 residues. Germline CDR1 is KGHDR and CDR2 is SFDVKD. The CDR3 here is CATRGTGSYNEQFF. The CDR3 nucleotides are TGTGCCACCAGAGGGACAGGCAGCTACAATGAGCAGTTCTTC.

This chain uses TRBV5-6 with TRBJ2-7; 7 nucleotides align to TRBD1. V shed 3 bases, J shed 1 base, and the junction held 4 bases outside the gene matches. CDR3 length equals 14 residues. CDR1 SGHDT and CDR2 YYEEEE come from the germline V gene. The chain's CDR3 is CASSSLRGSYEQYF. CDR3 coding DNA: TGTGCCAGCAGCTCTCTCAGGGGGTCCTACGAGCAGTACTTC.

The chain is built from TRBV27 and TRBJ1-5; 12 positions agree with TRBD1. The CDR3 is 15 residues long. CDR1 and CDR2 (germline): MNHEY, SMNVEV (reference sequence). Trimming removed 7 bases from V and 6 bases from J; junction bases left unmatched: 7. Here the CDR3 DNA reads TGTGCCAGCACTCCGGGACAGGGGGCGAGTCAGCCCCAGCATTTT. Encoded protein: CASTPGQGASQPQHF.

The gene calls are TRBV3-1 (or the pseudogene TRBV3-2) and TRBJ2-2; 13 nucleotides align to TRBD2. After removal of 3 bases from V and 9 bases from J, the junction contained 7 bases not matched to a gene. This CDR3 spans 16 amino acids. Germline V CDR1 and CDR2: LGHDT, YNNKEL (reference sequence). CDR3 DNA: TGTGCCAGCAGCCACTTCCCCGGGACTAGCGGGAGGGAGCTGTTTTTT. Amino acid sequence: CASSHFPGTSGRELFF.

The chain carries TRBV30 and TRBJ1-2; D call uncertain. CDR3 length: 13 residues. Germline lookup yields CDR1 GTSNPN and CDR2 SVGIG (reference sequence). Trimming cost V 2 bases and J 4 bases, with 11 bases left between them. The CDR3 DNA reads as TGTGCCTGGAGTCTTTTGACGGGCTATGGCTACACCTTC. Its translation: CAWSLLTGYGYTF. The whole variable domain, filled in from reference TRBV30 and TRBJ1-2, reads SQTIHQWPATLVQPVGSPLSLECTVEGTSNPNLYWYRQAAGRGLQLLFYSVGIGQISSEVPQNLSASRPQDRQFILSSKKLLLSDSGFYLCAWSLLTGYGYTFGSGTRLTVV.

The V and J genes are TRBV6-5 and TRBJ2-1; D is perhaps TRBD1 (5 bases). Per germline, CDR1 MNHEY and CDR2 SVGAGI. V lost 6 bases to trimming and J lost 0 bases, with 9 bases between them. CDR3 length: 14 amino acids. The CDR3 DNA is TGTGCCAGCAGAGGCAGGGCCTCCTACAATGAGCAGTTCTTC. It translates to CASRGRASYNEQFF.

The chain recombines TRBV5-1 with TRBJ2-3, with a tentative D call TRBD1 (6 bases). Germline values: CDR1 SGHRS, CDR2 YFSETQ. V was trimmed by 4 bases and J by 6 bases, leaving 21 bases between them. CDR3 size: 16 residues. CDR3 loop: CASSLLQGRAQDTQYF. The CDR3 bases are TGCGCCAGCAGCCTCCTACAGGGCCGGGCGCAGGATACGCAGTATTTT.

The chain carries TRBV5-1 and TRBJ2-7; D is possibly TRBD2 (6 bases). This CDR3 is 18 amino acids long. Germline-derived CDR1 and CDR2 are SGHRS and YFSETQ. The germline V and J ends were trimmed by 1 base and 0 bases, with 20 bases remaining between them. CDR3 residues: CASSLRGSLALSSYEQYF. The DNA for the CDR3 is TGCGCCAGCAGCTTGCGCGGATCTCTAGCGTTGAGCTCCTACGAGCAGTACTTC.

The chain couples TRBV10-3 to TRBJ2-3; tentative D call: TRBD2 (7 bases). This CDR3 contains 14 residues. Germline-derived CDR1 and CDR2 are ENHRY and SYGVKD. Trimming removed 2 bases at V and 5 bases at J, with 11 bases between. This CDR3 is CAISEGGGRDTQYF. The DNA for the CDR3 is TGTGCCATCAGTGAGGGGGGGGGCAGAGATACGCAGTATTTT.

This clone was detected only once. This chain connects TRBV5-6 to TRBJ2-3, with D maybe TRBD1 (8 bases). V was trimmed by 0 bases and J by 1 base, leaving 15 bases between them. The CDR3 has 17 residues. Germline V lookup: CDR1 SGHDT, CDR2 YYEEEE. CDR3 in amino acids: CASSLDRGGFGTDTQYF. CDR3 in DNA: TGTGCCAGCAGCTTGGACAGGGGGGGATTTGGCACAGATACGCAGTATTTT. Full variable domain (rest looked up from reference TRBV5-6 and TRBJ2-3): DAGVTQSPTHLIKTRGQQVTLRCSPKSGHDTVSWYQQALGQGPQFIFQYYEEEERQRGNFPDRFSGHQFPNYSSELNVNALLLGDSALYLCASSLDRGGFGTDTQYFGPGTRLTVL.

The genes are TRBV11-2 and TRBJ1-2; TRBD1 matches 10 bases. The V gene's germline CDR1 is SGHAT and CDR2 FQNNGV. This CDR3 contains 13 residues. The V segment lost 5 bases and the J segment 6 bases; nucleotides outside the gene matches: 3. The CDR3 loop is CASSKTGGNGYTF. Written as DNA, the CDR3 is TGTGCCAGCAGCAAGACAGGGGGCAATGGCTACACCTTC.

This chain uses TRBV5-1 with TRBJ2-1, with 7 positions matching TRBD1. This CDR3 is built from 16 residues. Germline values: CDR1 SGHRS, CDR2 YFSETQ. V trimming: 0 bases; J trimming: 0 bases; junction bases outside the gene matches: 3. The CDR3 nucleotides are TGCGCCAGCAGCTTGGAAAGGGGGCCCTCCTACAATGAGCAGTTCTTC. Translated, it gives CASSLERGPSYNEQFF.

The chain employs TRBV28 and TRBJ2-7; 7 positions agree with TRBD1. The germline CDR1 and CDR2 sequences are MDHEN and SYDVKM. J was trimmed by 3 bases and V by 5 bases; bases with no gene match: 10. CDR3 length equals 15 residues. CDR3 protein: CASSLTGSRIYEQYF. The CDR3, as DNA: TGTGCCAGCAGTCTGACAGGGTCTAGGATCTACGAGCAGTACTTC. The full variable domain, completed using reference TRBV28 and TRBJ2-7, is DVKVTQSSRYLVKRTGEKVFLECVQDMDHENMFWYRQDPGLGLRLIYFSYDVKMKEKGDIPEGYSVSREKKERFSLILESASTNQTSMYLCASSLTGSRIYEQYFGPGTRLTVT.

This chain connects TRBV6-5 to TRBJ2-7; 7 bases agree with TRBD2. The germline V gene encodes CDR1 MNHEY and CDR2 SVGAGI. The CDR3 has 13 residues. V gave up 2 bases and J gave up 5 bases; unmatched junction bases: 3. Here the CDR3 reads CASSYQGGDEQYF. The CDR3 DNA reads as TGTGCCAGCAGTTACCAGGGAGGGGACGAGCAGTACTTC.

J is TRBJ1-2 and V is TRBV21-1. TRBV21-1 corresponds to a pseudogene. The CDR3 runs to 14 residues. In nucleotides, the CDR3 is TGTGCCAGCAGCCAAAGCCCGTCGCCCGGGGGCTACACCTTC. Its protein product is CASSQSPSPGGYTF.

The CDR3 protein is CASSLPGGGYTF. The DNA for the CDR3 is TGTGCCAGCTCCCTGCCGGGGGGTGGCTACACCTTC. This sequence joins TRBV25-1 and TRBJ1-2, with D perhaps matching TRBD1 (5 bases). The CDR3 loop spans 12 amino acids. Germline V gives CDR1 MGHDK, CDR2 SYGVNS. With 8 bases removed from V and 7 bases from J, the gap between germline ends came to 14 bases.